This T cell receptor beta chain was sequenced during a study of cytomegalovirus exposure and HLA in healthy donors. The V gene's germline CDR1 is KGHSH and CDR2 LQKENI. The junction had 6 bases not matched to a gene; V was cut back by 3 bases and J by 4 bases. This CDR3 contains 16 residues. Study-level findings and limits: Accurate predictions that matched the HLA-A and HLA-B alleles of most subjects were reportedly made from TCR beta sequences. Approximately 160 TCR beta chains were listed as cytomegalovirus-associated. For most TCR beta V segments, an earlier analysis put the productive rate at about 87% or about 30% of the time.

This clone came up once. What it binds is not known. Both 60 Vbeta primers and 13 Jbeta primers went into the PCR. Authors' analysis steps: Later, an analysis found 80 million or so unique TCR beta chains, and 10 million to 11 million of these were shared. The protocol was immunoSEQ multiplex PCR, while the TCRdb copy is restricted to in-frame clones and leaves out a portion. That table supplies the V and J calls and clone size; D and trimming were determined from the DNA. The sample holds about 170,000 clones, approximately 72% seen once. The source of this sequence is a man aged 35 to 55 in good health and CMV-seropositive. Specimen: PBMCs. The chain uses TRBV18 and TRBJ1-2; TRBD1 aligns across 12 bases. CDR3 DNA sequence: TGTGCCAGCTCACCCCTTGGGACAGGGGGCCCCTATGGCTACACCTTC. It specifies CASSPLGTGGPYGYTF.